This is a list of T cell receptor beta chains from one sample in a study of cytomegalovirus exposure and HLA in healthy donors. This table comes from immunoSEQ multiplex PCR, and its TCRdb copy is limited to in-frame clones, with some not included. In the table there are about 170,000 clones, under 85% of which are singletons. The sample was PBMCs. The origin of the receptors is a young man in good health and CMV-seronegative. Each CDR3 is given with its conserved first and last residue. The D gene is left open where the match is weak. Size values are once, few and many counts, or a class for expanded clones, and some rows have none.

j_call: TRBJ2-1; v_call: TRBV19; clone_size: .; d_call: TRBD1; cdr3_aa: CASSSGQVSEQFF; cdr3_nt: TGTGCCAGTAGTTCCGGACAGGTGAGTGAGCAGTTCTTC
j_call: TRBJ1-2; v_call: TRBV2; clone_size: .; d_call: TRBD1; cdr3_aa: CASSEEDRVGYTF; cdr3_nt: TGTGCCAGCAGTGAAGAGGACAGGGTCGGCTACACCTTC
j_call: TRBJ1-1; v_call: TRBV29-1; clone_size: .; d_call: .; cdr3_aa: CSVVQTEAFF; cdr3_nt: TGCAGCGTCGTACAGACTGAAGCTTTCTTT
j_call: TRBJ2-7; v_call: TRBV5-6; clone_size: .; d_call: .; cdr3_aa: CASSLFGAHEQYF; cdr3_nt: TGTGCCAGCAGCTTATTTGGGGCCCACGAGCAGTACTTC
j_call: TRBJ2-7; v_call: TRBV5-1; clone_size: .; d_call: TRBD2; cdr3_aa: CASSLSGGDEQYF; cdr3_nt: TGCGCCAGCAGCTTGAGCGGGGGGGACGAGCAGTACTTC
j_call: TRBJ2-4; v_call: TRBV7-9; clone_size: .; d_call: TRBD2; cdr3_aa: CASSSPREAGAKNIQYF; cdr3_nt: TGTGCCAGCAGCTCCCCGCGAGAAGCGGGGGCCAAAAACATTCAGTACTTC
j_call: TRBJ2-7; v_call: TRBV2; clone_size: .; d_call: TRBD1; cdr3_aa: CASSGTGGRYEQYF; cdr3_nt: TGTGCCAGCAGTGGTACAGGGGGCAGGTACGAGCAGTACTTC
j_call: TRBJ1-1; v_call: TRBV4-1; clone_size: few; d_call: TRBD1; cdr3_aa: CASSQDPGGSMNTEAFF; cdr3_nt: TGCGCCAGCAGCCAAGACCCAGGGGGATCCATGAACACTGAAGCTTTCTTT
j_call: TRBJ2-7; v_call: TRBV27; clone_size: .; d_call: .; cdr3_aa: CASSLSAGFSYEQYF; cdr3_nt: TGTGCCAGCAGTTTATCTGCGGGTTTTTCCTACGAGCAGTACTTC
j_call: TRBJ1-3; v_call: TRBV5-5; clone_size: .; d_call: .; cdr3_aa: CASSFGHLSSGNTIYF; cdr3_nt: TGTGCCAGCAGCTTTGGACACTTGAGCTCTGGAAACACCATATATTTT
j_call: TRBJ1-2; v_call: TRBV7-9; clone_size: once; d_call: TRBD1; cdr3_aa: CASRATGGSYGYTF; cdr3_nt: TGTGCCAGCAGAGCGACAGGGGGCTCCTATGGCTACACCTTC
j_call: TRBJ1-5; v_call: TRBV6-1; clone_size: .; d_call: TRBD1; cdr3_aa: CASSEDPGQGFVGNQPQHF; cdr3_nt: TGTGCCAGCAGTGAAGATCCGGGACAGGGGTTTGTGGGCAATCAGCCCCAGCATTTT
j_call: TRBJ2-2; v_call: TRBV29-1; clone_size: .; d_call: .; cdr3_aa: CSVDGLNTGELFF; cdr3_nt: TGCAGCGTTGACGGACTTAACACCGGGGAGCTGTTTTTT
j_call: TRBJ1-2; v_call: TRBV5-1; clone_size: few; d_call: .; cdr3_aa: CASSLAAGNGYTF; cdr3_nt: TGCGCCAGCAGCTTGGCCGCGGGGAATGGCTACACCTTC
j_call: TRBJ2-7; v_call: TRBV5-1; clone_size: .; d_call: .; cdr3_aa: CASSLRGYEQYF; cdr3_nt: TGCGCCAGCAGCTTAAGGGGTTACGAGCAGTACTTC
j_call: TRBJ1-2; v_call: TRBV5-1; clone_size: .; d_call: .; cdr3_aa: CASSLGQNYGYTF; cdr3_nt: TGCGCCAGCAGCTTGGGCCAGAACTATGGCTACACCTTC
j_call: TRBJ2-7; v_call: TRBV28; clone_size: .; d_call: TRBD2; cdr3_aa: CASSSPAGVRDEQYF; cdr3_nt: TGTGCCAGCAGTTCGCCGGCGGGGGTGCGGGACGAGCAGTACTTC
j_call: TRBJ1-5; v_call: TRBV5-8; clone_size: .; d_call: .; cdr3_aa: CASSLLLLSNQPQHF; cdr3_nt: TGTGCCAGCAGCTTGTTACTTCTGAGCAATCAGCCCCAGCATTTT
j_call: TRBJ2-2; v_call: TRBV7-9; clone_size: .; d_call: .; cdr3_aa: CASRGRAGTGELFF; cdr3_nt: TGTGCCAGCAGAGGCAGGGCAGGCACCGGGGAGCTGTTTTTT
j_call: TRBJ2-3; v_call: TRBV12-5; clone_size: few; d_call: .; cdr3_aa: CASGLVVGADTQYF; cdr3_nt: TGTGCTAGTGGTTTGGTTGTAGGAGCAGATACGCAGTATTTT
j_call: TRBJ2-3; v_call: TRBV28; clone_size: .; d_call: TRBD2; cdr3_aa: CASSLSSGRLDTQYF; cdr3_nt: TGTGCCAGCAGTTTATCGTCCGGGAGGCTAGATACGCAGTATTTT
j_call: TRBJ2-7; v_call: TRBV29-1; clone_size: .; d_call: .; cdr3_aa: CSVLGTETYEQYF; cdr3_nt: TGCAGCGTTCTCGGGACTGAAACCTACGAGCAGTACTTC
j_call: TRBJ2-1; v_call: TRBV7-3; clone_size: .; d_call: .; cdr3_aa: CASSSGGDPYNEQFF; cdr3_nt: TGTGCCAGCAGCTCCGGCGGGGACCCCTACAATGAGCAGTTCTTC
j_call: TRBJ2-2; v_call: TRBV27; clone_size: .; d_call: TRBD1; cdr3_aa: CASSSRDRGGELFF; cdr3_nt: TGTGCCAGCAGTTCCCGGGACAGGGGCGGGGAGCTGTTTTTT
j_call: TRBJ1-1; v_call: TRBV7-3; clone_size: .; d_call: .; cdr3_aa: CASSPGGPLAFF; cdr3_nt: TGTGCCAGCAGCCCCGGCGGGCCGTTGGCTTTCTTT
j_call: TRBJ1-2; v_call: TRBV6-1; clone_size: .; d_call: TRBD1; cdr3_aa: CASSEDTTGDYGYTF; cdr3_nt: TGTGCCAGCAGTGAAGACACGACAGGGGACTATGGCTACACCTTC
j_call: TRBJ2-3; v_call: TRBV4-1; clone_size: .; d_call: .; cdr3_aa: CASSQEMSTSTDTQYF; cdr3_nt: TGCGCCAGCAGCCAAGAAATGTCTACCAGCACAGATACGCAGTATTTT
j_call: TRBJ2-3; v_call: TRBV28; clone_size: .; d_call: TRBD1; cdr3_aa: CASSLWGQADRRISTDTQYF; cdr3_nt: TGTGCCAGTAGTTTGTGGGGACAGGCCGACCGCCGCATTAGCACAGATACGCAGTATTTT
j_call: TRBJ1-6; v_call: TRBV9; clone_size: .; d_call: .; cdr3_aa: CASSVNTGNLHF; cdr3_nt: TGTGCCAGCAGCGTAAATACAGGGAACCTCCACTTT
j_call: TRBJ1-6; v_call: TRBV2; clone_size: .; d_call: TRBD1; cdr3_aa: CASSIRDSWSSYNSPLHF; cdr3_nt: TGTGCCAGCAGTATTCGGGACAGTTGGAGCTCCTATAATTCACCCCTCCACTTT
j_call: TRBJ2-5; v_call: TRBV5-8; clone_size: .; d_call: .; cdr3_aa: CASSLRQAWETQYF; cdr3_nt: TGTGCCAGCAGCTTGCGACAGGCATGGGAGACCCAGTACTTC
j_call: TRBJ2-1; v_call: TRBV28; clone_size: .; d_call: TRBD2; cdr3_aa: CASSWTSGRRGFF; cdr3_nt: TGTGCCAGCAGTTGGACTAGCGGGAGGAGGGGGTTCTTC
j_call: TRBJ2-5; v_call: TRBV5-1; clone_size: once; d_call: TRBD1; cdr3_aa: CASSLTGQGAAETQYF; cdr3_nt: TGCGCCAGCAGCTTGACGGGACAGGGGGCGGCAGAGACCCAGTACTTC
j_call: TRBJ2-5; v_call: TRBV2; clone_size: .; d_call: TRBD2; cdr3_aa: CASSAEGLLAQPETQYF; cdr3_nt: TGTGCCAGCAGCGCCGAAGGCTTACTAGCGCAACCAGAGACCCAGTACTTC
j_call: TRBJ1-1; v_call: TRBV6-1; clone_size: .; d_call: .; cdr3_aa: CASRGATNTEAFF; cdr3_nt: TGTGCCAGCAGAGGGGCCACGAACACTGAAGCTTTCTTT
j_call: TRBJ2-1; v_call: TRBV28; clone_size: .; d_call: TRBD2; cdr3_aa: CASSPARIGGGNEQFF; cdr3_nt: TGTGCCAGCAGTCCCGCCAGGATCGGGGGGGGCAATGAGCAGTTCTTC
j_call: TRBJ2-4; v_call: TRBV4-3; clone_size: .; d_call: TRBD2; cdr3_aa: CASSQSLAGASGGNIQYF; cdr3_nt: TGCGCCAGCAGCCAATCACTAGCGGGAGCGTCTGGAGGAAACATTCAGTACTTC
j_call: TRBJ1-6; v_call: TRBV4-1; clone_size: .; d_call: TRBD1; cdr3_aa: CASSHRTGEINSPLHF; cdr3_nt: TGCGCCAGCAGCCATCGGACAGGGGAAATTAATTCACCCCTCCACTTT
j_call: TRBJ2-7; v_call: TRBV14; clone_size: .; d_call: TRBD1; cdr3_aa: CASSQVGTGEQYF; cdr3_nt: TGTGCCAGCAGCCAAGTTGGGACAGGAGAGCAGTACTTC
j_call: TRBJ2-7; v_call: TRBV5-1; clone_size: .; d_call: TRBD1; cdr3_aa: CASSLGTGSHEQYF; cdr3_nt: TGCGCCAGCAGCTTAGGGACAGGGTCCCACGAGCAGTACTTC
j_call: TRBJ1-1; v_call: TRBV19; clone_size: .; d_call: .; cdr3_aa: CASSIVRGRHREAFF; cdr3_nt: TGTGCCAGTAGTATAGTAAGGGGTCGACACCGAGAAGCTTTCTTT
j_call: TRBJ1-2; v_call: TRBV30; clone_size: .; d_call: TRBD1; cdr3_aa: CAWSAATGGGYTF; cdr3_nt: TGTGCCTGGAGTGCCGCGACAGGGGGAGGCTACACCTTC
j_call: TRBJ2-7; v_call: TRBV19; clone_size: .; d_call: .; cdr3_aa: CASAGSPYEQYF; cdr3_nt: TGTGCCAGTGCCGGGAGCCCCTACGAGCAGTACTTC
j_call: TRBJ2-7; v_call: TRBV7-2; clone_size: .; d_call: TRBD2; cdr3_aa: CASSPGTSGAYEQYF; cdr3_nt: TGTGCCAGCAGCCCCGGGACTAGCGGGGCCTACGAGCAGTACTTC
j_call: TRBJ2-7; v_call: TRBV10-3; clone_size: .; d_call: TRBD2; cdr3_aa: CAISSGSEYEQYF; cdr3_nt: TGTGCCATCAGTAGCGGGAGTGAATACGAGCAGTACTTC
j_call: TRBJ2-5; v_call: TRBV13; clone_size: .; d_call: .; cdr3_aa: CASSLEDQGGLVETQYF; cdr3_nt: TGTGCCAGCAGCTTAGAGGACCAGGGGGGCTTGGTAGAGACCCAGTACTTC
j_call: TRBJ2-7; v_call: TRBV5-1; clone_size: few; d_call: TRBD1; cdr3_aa: CASSPAGTVRYEQYF; cdr3_nt: TGCGCCAGCAGCCCGGCAGGGACAGTTCGCTACGAGCAGTACTTC
j_call: TRBJ2-2; v_call: TRBV18; clone_size: .; d_call: .; cdr3_aa: CASSPLYREFTGELFF; cdr3_nt: TGTGCCAGCTCACCACTTTACCGGGAGTTCACCGGGGAGCTGTTTTTT
j_call: TRBJ2-2; v_call: TRBV9; clone_size: few; d_call: TRBD2; cdr3_aa: CASSGERTSGHTGELFF; cdr3_nt: TGTGCCAGCAGCGGGGAACGGACTAGCGGACACACCGGGGAGCTGTTTTTT
j_call: TRBJ2-5; v_call: TRBV7-9; clone_size: .; d_call: .; cdr3_aa: CASSPSGLLQETQYF; cdr3_nt: TGTGCCAGCAGCCCGAGCGGCCTTCTTCAAGAGACCCAGTACTTC
j_call: TRBJ2-1; v_call: TRBV27; clone_size: .; d_call: .; cdr3_aa: CASGTGTPFNEQFF; cdr3_nt: TGTGCCAGCGGGACCGGGACTCCCTTTAATGAGCAGTTCTTC
j_call: TRBJ2-7; v_call: TRBV5-1; clone_size: .; d_call: .; cdr3_aa: CASSLAGSEQYF; cdr3_nt: TGCGCCAGCAGCTTGGCGGGGTCTGAGCAGTACTTC
j_call: TRBJ2-7; v_call: TRBV20-1; clone_size: .; d_call: .; cdr3_aa: CSARVGDEQYF; cdr3_nt: TGCAGTGCTAGAGTAGGGGACGAGCAGTACTTC
j_call: TRBJ2-7; v_call: TRBV29-1; clone_size: .; d_call: TRBD2; cdr3_aa: CSVTSSGESSYEQYF; cdr3_nt: TGCAGCGTTACCTCTAGCGGGGAGAGCTCCTACGAGCAGTACTTC
j_call: TRBJ1-1; v_call: TRBV9; clone_size: .; d_call: .; cdr3_aa: CASSVVMNTEAFF; cdr3_nt: TGTGCCAGCAGCGTAGTTATGAACACTGAAGCTTTCTTT
j_call: TRBJ2-1; v_call: TRBV4-3; clone_size: once; d_call: TRBD1; cdr3_aa: CASSQDRRTGVYRGNEQFF; cdr3_nt: TGCGCCAGCAGCCAAGATAGGAGGACAGGGGTTTATCGTGGTAATGAGCAGTTCTTC